This T cell receptor beta chain was captured by sequencing in a study of shared clonotypes between healthy human individuals. Clones were sequenced by immunoSEQ multiplex PCR, and TCRdb holds only the in-frame ones, with some missing. The repertoire consists of about 1.1 million clones, with roughly 74% occurring once and the leading ten covering under 0.65%. The CDR3 contains 14 residues. Per the germline V gene, CDR1 is MNHNS and CDR2 is SASEGT. The ends lost 5 bases at V and 6 bases at J; junction bases unmatched: 6. The specimen was memory CD4+ T cells from PBMCs. Subset denoted: CD45RA-negative fraction. The chain uses TRBV6-1 and TRBJ1-3, with TRBD1 matching over 8 bases. The receptor was isolated from a man younger than 35 in good health. Some clones in this sample may be carry-over from other donors' samples. The CDR3 sequence: CASSMTGVSNTIYF. As DNA, the CDR3 is TGTGCCAGCAGTATGACAGGGGTTTCAAACACCATATATTTT.